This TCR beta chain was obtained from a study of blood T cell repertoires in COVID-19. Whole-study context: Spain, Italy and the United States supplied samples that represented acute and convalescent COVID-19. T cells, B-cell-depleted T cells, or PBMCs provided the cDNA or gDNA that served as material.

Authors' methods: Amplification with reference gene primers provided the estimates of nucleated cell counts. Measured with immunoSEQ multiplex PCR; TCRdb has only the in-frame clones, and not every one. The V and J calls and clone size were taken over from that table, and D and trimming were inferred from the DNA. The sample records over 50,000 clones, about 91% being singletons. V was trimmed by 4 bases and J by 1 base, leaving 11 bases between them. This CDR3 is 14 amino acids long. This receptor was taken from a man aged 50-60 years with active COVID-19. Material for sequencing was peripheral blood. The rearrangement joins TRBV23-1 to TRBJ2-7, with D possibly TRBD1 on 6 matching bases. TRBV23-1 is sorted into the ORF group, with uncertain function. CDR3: CASSPGRGSYEQYF. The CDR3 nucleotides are TGCGCCAGCAGTCCAGGCAGGGGTTCCTACGAGCAGTACTTC.